The source of this T cell receptor (beta chain) is a study of PD-L1 blockade in urothelial cancer. Study overall: Analysis of the blood was performed 3 weeks (second dose) and 6 weeks after treatment start.

Time point noted: pretreatment peripheral blood. Details on this clone: Its antigen is as yet unknown.

Clones were sequenced by immunoSEQ multiplex PCR, and TCRdb holds only the in-frame ones, with some missing. The sample yields tens of thousands of clones, roughly 89% seen once. CDR3 length: 14 amino acids. The germline V gene encodes CDR1 SGHNT and CDR2 YYREEE (reference sequence). V trimming: 9 bases; J trimming: 3 bases; junction bases outside the gene matches: 8. Study conclusions and caveats: Larger 3-week expansion of tumor-associated blood clones was seen in durable-benefit patients.

The chain has TRBV5-4 and TRBJ2-5; 10 nucleotides agree with TRBD1. Sequencing used PBMCs, obtained around atezolizumab (anti-PD-L1) treatment. The receptor was isolated from a woman aged 60-75 years with urothelial cancer. CDR3 loop: CATGDRGWEETQYF. The CDR3 bases are TGTGCCACCGGGGACAGGGGCTGGGAAGAGACCCAGTACTTC. Looking up the rest from reference TRBV5-4 and TRBJ2-5 gives the full variable domain: ETGVTQSPTHLIKTRGQQVTLRCSSQSGHNTVSWYQQALGQGPQFIFQYYREEENGRGNFPPRFSGLQFPNYSSELNVNALELDDSALYLCATGDRGWEETQYFGPGTRLLVL.